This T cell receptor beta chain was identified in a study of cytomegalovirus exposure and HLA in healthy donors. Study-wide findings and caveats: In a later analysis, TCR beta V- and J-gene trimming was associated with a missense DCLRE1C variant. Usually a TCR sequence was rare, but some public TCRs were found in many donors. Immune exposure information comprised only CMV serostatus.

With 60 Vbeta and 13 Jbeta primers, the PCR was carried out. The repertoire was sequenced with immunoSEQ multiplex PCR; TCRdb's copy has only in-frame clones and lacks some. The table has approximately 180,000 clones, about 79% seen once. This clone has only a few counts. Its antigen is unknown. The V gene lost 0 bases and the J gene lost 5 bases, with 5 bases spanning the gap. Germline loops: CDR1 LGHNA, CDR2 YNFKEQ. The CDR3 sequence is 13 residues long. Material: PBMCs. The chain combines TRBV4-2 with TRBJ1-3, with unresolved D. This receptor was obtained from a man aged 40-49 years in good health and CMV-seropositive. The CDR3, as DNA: TGTGCCAGCAGCCAAGAAGCGAGAAACACCATATATTTT. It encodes CASSQEARNTIYF.